The 27 T cell receptor beta chains presented below share a single source sample, sequenced in a study of CD8 T cells in Susac syndrome. Random hexamers served to reverse transcribe roughly 0.45 to 1 ug RNA. TCRdb analysed the immunoSEQ multiplex PCR reads with MiXCR anew, one entry per CDR3 protein. The profile shows roughly 110,000 distinct CDR3 sequences, approximately 94% of them singletons. The source material was CD8+ T cells from PBMCs. Receptors were obtained from a human donor with Susac syndrome.

The genes are TRBV5-1 and TRBJ2-7; D is uncertain. From germline, CDR1 is SGHRS and CDR2 YFSETQ. This CDR3 spans 13 amino acids. V was cut by 0 bases and J by 5 bases, with 9 bases left in between. CDR3 sequence (DNA): TGCGCCAGCAGCTTGGAGGTGTATAACGAGCAGTACTTC. This encodes CASSLEVYNEQYF.

This chain joins TRBV7-6 and TRBJ2-1, with a weak D call TRBD2 (6 bases). CDR3 length: 13 amino acids. V gave up 0 bases and J gave up 8 bases, with 8 bases separating them. From germline, CDR1 is SGHVS and CDR2 FNYEAQ. The CDR3 protein is CASSLAGGDEQFF. CDR3 bases: TGTGCCAGCAGCTTAGCGGGGGGAGATGAGCAGTTCTTC.

V and J are TRBV3-1 and TRBJ2-3; no firm D call. CDR3 length: 13 residues. Germline CDR1 LGHDT, CDR2 YNNKEL (reference sequence). Between the trimmed V and J ends, which lost 4 bases and 0 bases, there was a span of 5 bases. The CDR3 loop reads CASSRISTDTQYF. CDR3 nucleotides: TGTGCCAGCAGCCGAATAAGCACAGATACGCAGTATTTT.

The V and J genes are TRBV29-1 and TRBJ2-3; the D is unclear. The CDR3 is 10 residues long. Trimming stripped 4 bases from V and 5 bases from J, with 4 bases between. Germline V lookup: CDR1 SQVTM, CDR2 ANQGSEA. CDR3 in DNA: TGCAGCGTTGTGGGAGATACGCAGTATTTT. Residues: CSVVGDTQYF.

The count of this clonotype is one. The J gene is TRBJ2-2, the V gene TRBV14, with 8 bases aligning to TRBD1. This CDR3 contains 14 residues. V was pared by 3 bases and J by 5 bases, with 2 bases of the junction left unmatched. Germline V gene data show CDR1 as SGHDN and CDR2 as FVKESK. The CDR3 loop reads CASSHYRGTGELFF. The CDR3 region has the DNA TGTGCCAGCAGCCACTACAGGGGGACCGGGGAGCTGTTTTTT.

This clonotype was counted a single time. The chain carries TRBV7-9 and TRBJ2-5; no definite D call. CDR1 SEHNR and CDR2 FQNEAQ come from the germline V gene (reference sequence). This CDR3 spans 14 amino acids. Trimming pared 1 base from V and 0 bases from J, leaving 6 bases between. The CDR3 DNA follows: TGTGCCAGCAGCTTAGTCGGCTACCAAGAGACCCAGTACTTC. Its translation: CASSLVGYQETQYF.

The V gene is TRBV7-9, the J gene TRBJ1-6, with TRBD1 identical over 7 bases. The CDR3 contains 14 residues. V dropped 3 bases and J dropped 8; count of bases not matched to a gene: 4. Germline-derived CDR1 and CDR2 are SEHNR and FQNEAQ (reference sequence). This CDR3 reads CASSFSQGDSPLHF. Written as DNA, the CDR3 is TGTGCCAGCAGCTTTTCCCAGGGGGATTCACCCCTCCACTTT.

This chain links TRBV25-1 with TRBJ1-1; D is undetermined. The CDR3 spans 14 residues. The V and J ends lost 2 bases and 3 bases respectively, with 10 bases between them. CDR1 and CDR2 (germline): MGHDK, SYGVNS. The CDR3 nucleotides are TGTGCCAGCAGTGAAAGGCGATCAGACACTGAAGCTTTCTTT. It codes for CASSERRSDTEAFF.

The rearrangement uses TRBV7-9 and TRBJ2-3; 11 bases agree with TRBD2. The V segment lost 5 bases and the J segment 2 bases; nucleotides outside the gene matches: 9. This CDR3 region has 17 residues. The germline V gene has CDR1 SEHNR and CDR2 FQNEAQ (reference sequence). CDR3 sequence: CASSASSGGFSTDTQYF. The CDR3 bases are TGTGCCAGCAGCGCCTCTAGCGGGGGGTTCTCCACAGATACGCAGTATTTT. The whole variable domain, filled in from reference TRBV7-9 and TRBJ2-3, reads DTGVSQNPRHKITKRGQNVTFRCDPISEHNRLYWYRQTLGQGPEFLTYFQNEAQLEKSRLLSDRFSAERPKGSFSTLEIQRTEQGDSAMYLCASSASSGGFSTDTQYFGPGTRLTVL.

This chain uses TRBV15 with TRBJ2-5; D is possibly TRBD1 or TRBD2 (5 bases each). The CDR3 covers 15 residues. CDR1 is LNHNV and CDR2 is YYDKDF in the germline V gene (reference sequence). V shed 5 bases and J shed 3 bases, with 16 bases lying between them. Written as DNA, the CDR3 is TGTGCCACCAGCTTACAACCGGGACCGAAAGAGACCCAGTACTTC. Its translation: CATSLQPGPKETQYF.

The chain links TRBV12-5 to TRBJ2-7; 8 nucleotides agree with TRBD2. Germline V gene data show CDR1 as LGHNT and CDR2 as FRNRAP. J gave up 0 bases and V 3 bases, and 7 bases lay outside the gene matches. The CDR3 sequence is 16 residues long. CDR3 sequence reads: CASGLPAGGRSYEQYF. Written as DNA, the CDR3 is TGTGCTAGTGGTTTACCCGCGGGGGGCCGCTCCTACGAGCAGTACTTC.

This chain links TRBV4-2 with TRBJ2-3, with a weak D call TRBD2 (6 bases). Germline loops: CDR1 LGHNA, CDR2 YNFKEQ. V was shortened by 1 base and J by 0 bases, with 11 bases between the two germline ends. CDR3 length: 16 residues. The CDR3 region is CASSQVAGSSTDTQYF. The DNA of the CDR3 is TGTGCCAGCAGCCAAGTTGCGGGGTCTAGCACAGATACGCAGTATTTT.

Here the CDR3 DNA reads TGTGCCAGCACCGAAAGCCAGGGGGACGAGCAGTACTTC. Translating it yields CASTESQGDEQYF. This chain joins TRBV6-5 and TRBJ2-7, with 7 bases that match TRBD1. In germline, CDR1 is MNHEY, CDR2 SVGAGI. V lost 7 bases, J lost 5 bases, and 8 bases stayed unmatched. CDR3 size: 13 residues.

The chain has TRBV4-2 and TRBJ2-7; perhaps TRBD1 as D (6 bases). CDR1 is LGHNA, CDR2 YNFKEQ, per germline. V was pared by 3 bases and J by 1 base, with 7 bases between. The CDR3 spans 13 residues. The DNA of the CDR3 is TGTGCCAGCAGCCATACAGGGTCCTACGAGCAGTACTTC. This sequence encodes CASSHTGSYEQYF.

The gene calls are TRBV18 and TRBJ2-2; D is tentatively TRBD1 or TRBD2 (5 bases each). Germline values: CDR1 KGHSH, CDR2 LQKENI. V lost 2 bases, J lost 1 base, and 17 bases lay in between. The CDR3 covers 18 residues. For the CDR3, the DNA is TGTGCCAGCTCACCATTGGGCAGGGACGTGTGGAACACCGGGGAGCTGTTTTTT. Its protein is CASSPLGRDVWNTGELFF.

CDR3 region: CASSLEDTSGGRYEQFF. CDR3 sequence (DNA): TGTGCCAGCAGTTTAGAGGATACTAGCGGGGGGCGGTATGAGCAGTTCTTC. The chain joins TRBV12-3 or TRBV12-4 to TRBJ2-1, with TRBD2 matching 12 bases. Germline trimming cut 1 base from V and 8 bases from J; bases unmatched to any gene: 9. The CDR3 length is 17 residues.

The sample holds a few counts of this clonotype. The chain uses TRBV2 and TRBJ2-7; 10 nucleotides align to TRBD1. The germline V gene has CDR1 SNHLY and CDR2 FYNNEI. Trimming cost V 4 bases and J 2 bases; bases outside gene matches: 2. The CDR3 is made up of 14 amino acids. The DNA for the CDR3 is TGTGCCAGCAGTGGGGGGACAGGGGCCTACGAGCAGTACTTC. It is translated as CASSGGTGAYEQYF.

This chain connects TRBV7-7 to TRBJ2-5; TRBD2 aligns across 9 bases. Trimming cost V 6 bases and J 1 base; bases outside gene matches: 3. Germline-derived CDR1 and CDR2 are SSHAT and FNYEAQ (reference sequence). The CDR3 loop spans 14 amino acids. CDR3 sequence reads: CASSFSGGQETQYF. CDR3 coding DNA: TGTGCCAGCAGTTTTAGCGGGGGCCAAGAGACCCAGTACTTC.

This rearrangement joins TRBV4-3 to TRBJ2-1, with TRBD2 matching over 7 bases. The CDR3 has 14 residues. Germline V gives CDR1 LGHNA, CDR2 YSLEER. V gave up 3 bases and J gave up 2 bases; unmatched junction bases: 1. For the CDR3, the DNA is TGCGCCAGCAGCCAGGGGGGGACCTACAATGAGCAGTTCTTC. Translating it yields CASSQGGTYNEQFF.

The DNA of the CDR3 is TGTGCCACCTCGAGGGGTAGCCCCGGGGGAGAAGAGACCCAGTACTTC. Encoded protein: CATSRGSPGGEETQYF. The chain recombines TRBV2 with TRBJ2-5; a possible D gene is TRBD2 (6 bases). Germline V gene sequence: CDR1 SNHLY, CDR2 FYNNEI. V lost 10 bases to trimming and J lost 3 bases, with 24 bases between them. The CDR3 is made up of 16 amino acids.

This chain connects TRBV20-1 to TRBJ1-1, with D possibly being TRBD1 (5 bases). The CDR3 loop spans 13 amino acids. The V end lost 6 bases, the J end lost 1 base, and 12 bases lay between the germline ends. The germline V gene encodes CDR1 DFQATT and CDR2 SNEGSKA (reference sequence). CDR3 in amino acids: CSAAGVGNTEAFF. The DNA for the CDR3 is TGCAGTGCCGCGGGGGTAGGGAACACTGAAGCTTTCTTT.

The V call is TRBV7-3, the J call TRBJ2-1, with a tentative D call TRBD2 (6 bases). CDR3 size: 15 residues. V dropped 0 bases and J dropped 7 bases, with 13 bases sitting between them. From germline, CDR1 is SGHTA and CDR2 FQGTGA. CDR3 protein: CASSLTLGGTNEQFF. CDR3 nucleotides: TGTGCCAGCAGCTTAACGTTGGGGGGAACAAATGAGCAGTTCTTC.

CDR3 DNA sequence: TGTGCCAGTAGTACCCCCTCACCCCCGGTATCCCACTTTTACGAGCAGTACTTC. This codes for CASSTPSPPVSHFYEQYF. The chain recombines TRBV19 with TRBJ2-7; the D is unclear. V lost 4 bases, J lost 4 bases, and 26 bases lay in between. This CDR3 has 18 amino acids. Germline CDR1 reads LNHDA; CDR2 reads SQIVND (reference sequence). Full variable domain (rest looked up from reference TRBV19 and TRBJ2-7): DGGITQSPKYLFRKEGQNVTLSCEQNLNHDAMYWYRQDPGQGLRLIYYSQIVNDFQKGDIAEGYSVSREKKESFPLTVTSAQKNPTAFYLCASSTPSPPVSHFYEQYFGPGTRLTVT.

The chain is built from TRBV19 and TRBJ1-1, with D perhaps matching TRBD1 (6 bases). This CDR3 has 11 residues. Trimming removed 9 bases at V and 8 bases at J, with 13 bases between. Germline assignment: CDR1 LNHDA and CDR2 SQIVND (reference sequence). This CDR3 is CASEQGGEAFF. The CDR3 coding sequence is TGTGCCAGCGAACAGGGAGGGGAAGCTTTCTTT.

V gene TRBV9 combines with J gene TRBJ2-3, with D tentatively TRBD1 (5 bases). Germline V CDR1 and CDR2: SGDLS, YYNGEE. This CDR3 comprises 13 residues. V was pared by 7 bases and J by 6 bases, with 15 bases between. CDR3 in amino acids: CASGAVPTDTQYF. DNA for the CDR3: TGTGCCAGCGGGGCGGTCCCCACGGATACGCAGTATTTT.

This clonotype turned up a few times. The chain combines TRBV11-2 with TRBJ2-1; D ambiguous. Germline V gene sequence: CDR1 SGHAT, CDR2 FQNNGV. The length of the CDR3 is 12 residues. V lost 4 bases and J lost 7, with 8 bases in between. The CDR3 sequence is CASSYSRNEQFF. In DNA form, the CDR3 reads TGTGCCAGCAGCTATTCGAGGAATGAGCAGTTCTTC.

CDR3 region: CSARGRQEYSNQPQHF. CDR3 in DNA: TGCAGTGCTAGAGGCAGGCAGGAGTATAGCAATCAGCCCCAGCATTTT. The chain uses TRBV20-1 and TRBJ1-5; D call uncertain. This CDR3 is 16 amino acids long. Germline CDR1 and CDR2: DFQATT and SNEGSKA (reference sequence). V lost 1 base and J 0 bases, leaving 13 bases between the germline ends.